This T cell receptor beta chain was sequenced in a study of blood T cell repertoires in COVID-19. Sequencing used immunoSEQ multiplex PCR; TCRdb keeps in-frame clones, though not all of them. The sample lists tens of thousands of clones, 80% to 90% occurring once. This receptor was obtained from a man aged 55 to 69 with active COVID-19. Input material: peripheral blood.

Here the CDR3 DNA reads TGTGCCAGCAGCAAAGGTGGGTGGAGGGGTGGCTACACCTTC. Its protein is CASSKGGWRGGYTF. The rearrangement links TRBV21-1 to TRBJ1-2. TRBV21-1 is noted as a pseudogene. This CDR3 comprises 14 residues.